This passage covers 27 T cell receptor beta chains from one sample sequenced in a study of graft-versus-host responses after intestinal transplantation. TCRdb's copy holds only in-frame clones and misses some; the assay was immunoSEQ multiplex PCR. The sample has about 99,000 clones; approximately 90% are singletons. No antigen has been identified for these receptors. Sequences were derived from unstimulated CD8+ T cells sorted from spleen or lymph node cells, sampled before transplant. The receptor source for this set is a human donor who was the organ donor for an intestinal transplant.

V and J are TRBV7-9 and TRBJ2-1, with D perhaps matching TRBD2 (6 bases). V was shortened by 1 base and J by 8 bases, with 18 bases between the two germline ends. There are 16 residues in the CDR3. The germline V gene has CDR1 SEHNR and CDR2 FQNEAQ (reference sequence). CDR3 nucleotide sequence: TGTGCCAGCAGCTTAGTCGCCGTAAGTAGCGGATATGAGCAGTTCTTC. The encoded protein is CASSLVAVSSGYEQFF.

The chain carries TRBV4-1 and TRBJ2-5; possibly TRBD2 for D (6 bases). The J call may be faulty, since TRBJ2-7 better matches the DNA end. The V gene's germline CDR1 is MGHRA and CDR2 YSYEKL. This CDR3 region has 17 residues. The CDR3 reads CASSVQENGGGSDEQYF. Written as DNA, the CDR3 is TGCGCCAGCAGCGTCCAGGAGAATGGGGGAGGATCGGACGAGCAGTACTTC.

This clone was picked up one time. The chain joins TRBV5-1 to TRBJ1-1; D call uncertain. The CDR3 is 13 residues long. CDR1 SGHRS and CDR2 YFSETQ come from the germline V gene. Trimming stripped 1 base from V and 1 base from J, with 5 bases between. This CDR3 is CASSLPGNTEAFF. The CDR3 DNA reads TGCGCCAGCAGCTTGCCAGGGAACACTGAAGCTTTCTTT.

The chain is built from TRBV30 and TRBJ2-1; 9 nucleotides align to TRBD2. With 7 bases clipped from V and 6 bases from J, the junction kept 10 bases outside the gene matches. From germline, CDR1 is GTSNPN and CDR2 SVGIG (reference sequence). The CDR3 is 14 amino acids. This chain's CDR3 is CAYQGLARSNEQFF. CDR3 nucleotide sequence: TGTGCCTACCAAGGACTAGCGAGGTCCAATGAGCAGTTCTTC.

The CDR3 region is CASSLITGSPSYEQYF. The CDR3 nucleotides are TGCGCCAGCAGCCTGATAACAGGGTCCCCCTCCTACGAGCAGTACTTC. The chain links TRBV4-1 to TRBJ2-7; D is perhaps TRBD1 (6 bases). V shed 4 bases and J shed 0 bases, with 16 bases lying between them. This CDR3 spans 16 amino acids. In germline, CDR1 is MGHRA, CDR2 YSYEKL.

J is TRBJ2-1 and V is TRBV13; perhaps TRBD2 as D (6 bases). With 0 bases removed from V and 0 bases from J, the gap between germline ends came to 12 bases. This CDR3 region has 17 residues. Germline V gene data show CDR1 as PRHDT and CDR2 as FYEKMQ (reference sequence). The CDR3, as DNA: TGTGCCAGCAGCTTAGGCGGGGGACGCAGCTCCTACAATGAGCAGTTCTTC. It yields the protein CASSLGGGRSSYNEQFF.

The rearrangement joins TRBV5-1 to TRBJ2-1; the match to TRBD1 covers 8 bases. The V segment lost 4 bases and the J segment 14 bases; nucleotides outside the gene matches: 32. CDR1 SGHRS and CDR2 YFSETQ come from the germline V gene. This CDR3 has 20 residues. CDR3 loop: CASSPNPGQVILGQAEGEFF. CDR3 sequence (DNA): TGCGCCAGCAGCCCCAATCCGGGACAGGTCATCCTAGGCCAGGCAGAGGGAGAGTTCTTC. The whole variable domain, remainder taken from reference TRBV5-1 and TRBJ2-1, is KAGVTQTPRYLIKTRGQQVTLSCSPISGHRSVSWYQQTPGQGLQFLFEYFSETQRNKGNFPGRFSGRQFSNSRSEMNVSTLELGDSALYLCASSPNPGQVILGQAEGEFFGPGTRLTVL.

The rearrangement links TRBV10-3 to TRBJ2-5; 7 bases map to TRBD1. V was clipped by 3 bases and J by 3 bases; unmatched bases: 13. Germline V CDR1 and CDR2: ENHRY, SYGVKD. The CDR3 spans 17 residues. The chain's CDR3 is CAISDSRAGGPEETQYF. The CDR3, as DNA: TGTGCCATCAGTGATAGTAGGGCAGGGGGACCCGAAGAGACCCAGTACTTC.

The V gene is TRBV4-2, the J gene TRBJ2-1, with D possibly TRBD2 on 6 matching bases. CDR3 size: 14 residues. The germline gives CDR1 LGHNA, CDR2 YNFKEQ. The germline V and J ends were trimmed by 3 bases and 8 bases, with 14 bases remaining between them. CDR3 sequence reads: CASSQGGLLYEQFF. For the CDR3, the DNA is TGTGCCAGCAGCCAGGGGGGACTTCTCTATGAGCAGTTCTTC.

The V call is TRBV7-9, the J call TRBJ2-7, with 8 bases that match TRBD1. Germline V lookup: CDR1 SEHNR, CDR2 FQNEAQ (reference sequence). V gave up 5 bases and J gave up 6 bases; unmatched junction bases: 12. CDR3 length: 15 amino acids. The CDR3 region has the DNA TGTGCCAGCAGCCACAGGGACAGGAGATCTCCCGAGCAGTACTTC. It is translated as CASSHRDRRSPEQYF.

The genes are TRBV7-9 and TRBJ1-2; 8 bases align to TRBD1. V trimming: 1 base; J trimming: 4 bases; junction bases outside the gene matches: 5. This CDR3 has 15 amino acids. CDR1 and CDR2 from the germline V gene are SEHNR and FQNEAQ (reference sequence). The CDR3 bases are TGTGCCAGCAGCTTAGGGGACAGGCGGGGCTATGGCTACACCTTC. Protein: CASSLGDRRGYGYTF.

The chain employs TRBV7-8 and TRBJ2-7, with TRBD2 identical over 11 bases. The trim removed 5 bases at V and 7 bases at J, leaving 16 bases unmatched. The germline V gene has CDR1 SGHVS and CDR2 FQNEAQ. The CDR3 loop spans 17 amino acids. CDR3 sequence reads: CASSPGATSGVLGEQYF. The DNA of the CDR3 is TGTGCCAGCAGCCCAGGGGCGACTAGCGGGGTACTGGGGGAGCAGTACTTC.

This chain links TRBV29-1 with TRBJ2-1; D remains ambiguous. Trimming removed 7 bases at V and 0 bases at J, with 13 bases between. The CDR3 extends over 14 amino acids. Germline loops: CDR1 SQVTM, CDR2 ANQGSEA. The CDR3 reads CSAADSNSYNEQFF. Here the CDR3 DNA reads TGCAGCGCTGCCGACTCCAACTCCTACAATGAGCAGTTCTTC.

The gene calls are TRBV28 and TRBJ2-5; D may be TRBD2 (5 bases). The V gene lost 1 base and the J gene lost 1 base, with 10 bases spanning the gap. The germline gives CDR1 MDHEN, CDR2 SYDVKM. This CDR3 has 15 residues. The CDR3 DNA reads as TGTGCCAGCAGTTTATCCCTAGCTTCCCAAGAGACCCAGTACTTC. It yields the protein CASSLSLASQETQYF.

The chain carries TRBV7-9 and TRBJ1-5; D is possibly TRBD1 (5 bases). The CDR3 spans 16 residues. V shed 1 base and J shed 5 bases, with 15 bases lying between them. Germline CDR1 reads SEHNR; CDR2 reads FQNEAQ (reference sequence). The CDR3 loop reads CASSLGQGGWDQPQHF. The CDR3, as DNA: TGTGCCAGCAGCTTAGGCCAGGGAGGTTGGGATCAGCCCCAGCATTTT.

The chain joins TRBV11-1 to TRBJ2-3, with D tentatively TRBD2 (6 bases). This CDR3 has 16 amino acids. Trimming left V 6 bases short and J 0 bases short, with 16 bases between. Germline V gives CDR1 SGHAT, CDR2 FQDESV (reference sequence). Here the CDR3 DNA reads TGTGCCAGCAGATTGGTGGCGGGGCCTAGCACAGATACGCAGTATTTT. Encoded protein: CASRLVAGPSTDTQYF. Combining the CDR3 with reference TRBV11-1 and TRBJ2-3 gives the whole variable domain EAEVAQSPRYKITEKSQAVAFWCDPISGHATLYWYRQILGQGPELLVQFQDESVVDDSQLPKDRFSAERLKGVDSTLKIQPAELGDSAMYLCASRLVAGPSTDTQYFGPGTRLTVL.

This chain links TRBV7-9 with TRBJ2-3; 10 bases fit TRBD1. Germline values: CDR1 SEHNR, CDR2 FQNEAQ (reference sequence). The CDR3 loop spans 14 amino acids. J was trimmed by 4 bases and V by 3 bases; bases with no gene match: 1. The CDR3 sequence is CASSLTGGPDTQYF. Here the CDR3 DNA reads TGTGCCAGCAGCTTGACAGGGGGCCCAGATACGCAGTATTTT. The entire variable domain, with the rest obtained from reference TRBV7-9 and TRBJ2-3, is as follows: DTGVSQNPRHKITKRGQNVTFRCDPISEHNRLYWYRQTLGQGPEFLTYFQNEAQLEKSRLLSDRFSAERPKGSFSTLEIQRTEQGDSAMYLCASSLTGGPDTQYFGPGTRLTVL.

J is TRBJ2-7 and V is TRBV5-4, with D perhaps matching TRBD1 (6 bases). V lost 4 bases to trimming and J lost 2 bases, with 10 bases between them. CDR3 length: 13 amino acids. The germline V gene has CDR1 SGHNT and CDR2 YYREEE (reference sequence). DNA for the CDR3: TGTGCCAGCAGCCTAAGGGACACCTACGAGCAGTACTTC. Translating gives CASSLRDTYEQYF.

The chain joins TRBV10-3 to TRBJ2-7, with D possibly being TRBD1 (6 bases). This CDR3 contains 16 residues. The germline V and J ends were trimmed by 5 bases and 0 bases, with 17 bases remaining between them. Germline values: CDR1 ENHRY, CDR2 SYGVKD. The CDR3, as DNA: TGTGCCATCAGTCAGGAAACCGGGACATCCTCCTACGAGCAGTACTTC. Its protein product is CAISQETGTSSYEQYF.

This chain connects TRBV2 to TRBJ1-2; D call uncertain. This CDR3 spans 13 amino acids. V was trimmed by 7 bases and J by 1 base, leaving 10 bases between them. Germline V gene data show CDR1 as SNHLY and CDR2 as FYNNEI. The DNA for the CDR3 is TGTGCCAGCATAAGCGACCGTAACTATGGCTACACCTTC. This gives the protein CASISDRNYGYTF.

This rearrangement joins TRBV14 to TRBJ1-2, with 7 bases fitting TRBD1. The CDR3 has 12 residues. Germline loops: CDR1 SGHDN, CDR2 FVKESK. Losses at the gene ends were 6 bases for V and 5 bases for J; bases not matched to a gene: 3. The CDR3 sequence is CASSPTGYGYTF. In nucleotides, the CDR3 is TGTGCCAGCAGTCCGACAGGGTATGGCTACACCTTC.

This clone was seen a single time. The chain carries TRBV6-5 and TRBJ2-5, with TRBD2 identical over 12 bases. V shed 2 bases, J shed 5 bases, and the junction held 6 bases outside the gene matches. This CDR3 spans 16 amino acids. Germline V gives CDR1 MNHEY, CDR2 SVGAGI. CDR3 in amino acids: CASSYELAGGRETQYF. DNA of the CDR3: TGTGCCAGCAGTTACGAACTAGCGGGGGGACGGGAGACCCAGTACTTC.

The rearrangement joins TRBV4-1 to TRBJ2-3, with D possibly matching TRBD2 (6 bases). Per germline, CDR1 MGHRA and CDR2 YSYEKL. This CDR3 comprises 15 residues. V lost 2 bases and J lost 14, with 23 bases in between. CDR3 region: CASSQFLSGWNLVYF. The CDR3 coding sequence is TGCGCCAGCAGCCAATTCCTGAGCGGGTGGAATTTAGTGTATTTT.

The chain is built from TRBV6-1 and TRBJ1-2, with D unresolved. V was cut by 6 bases and J by 8 bases, with 22 bases left in between. Germline CDR1 and CDR2: MNHNS and SASEGT. CDR3 length: 15 amino acids. The CDR3 DNA sequence: TGTGCCAGCAGGCTGACCGGTTTAAGAACTAGGGGCTACACCTTC. Its translation is CASRLTGLRTRGYTF.

This clone occurred once. The gene calls are TRBV7-9 and TRBJ2-2, with D perhaps matching TRBD1 (5 bases). V lost 5 bases, J lost 8 bases, and 6 bases lay in between. Looked up from germline, CDR1 is SEHNR and CDR2 is FQNEAQ (reference sequence). The CDR3 extends over 11 amino acids. The CDR3 loop is CASSRQGELFF. CDR3 in DNA: TGTGCCAGCAGCAGACAGGGGGAGCTGTTTTTT.

This clone was seen only once. In nucleotides, the CDR3 is TGCGCCAGCAGCTTGGATCCTGGGACAGGGAACTACGAGCAGTACTTC. The encoded protein is CASSLDPGTGNYEQYF. The chain recombines TRBV5-1 with TRBJ2-7; 9 bases match TRBD1. V lost 0 bases to trimming and J lost 3 bases; unmatched junction nucleotides: 7. Germline CDR1 and CDR2: SGHRS and YFSETQ. CDR3 length equals 16 residues.

This clone appeared a single time. The chain recombines TRBV28 with TRBJ1-1; unclear D gene. The V and J ends lost 3 bases and 3 bases respectively, with 8 bases between them. The CDR3 extends over 13 amino acids. Germline CDR1 reads MDHEN; CDR2 reads SYDVKM. The CDR3: CASSLVTDTEAFF. DNA for the CDR3: TGTGCCAGCAGTTTGGTAACAGACACTGAAGCTTTCTTT. The full variable domain, completed using reference TRBV28 and TRBJ1-1, is DVKVTQSSRYLVKRTGEKVFLECVQDMDHENMFWYRQDPGLGLRLIYFSYDVKMKEKGDIPEGYSVSREKKERFSLILESASTNQTSMYLCASSLVTDTEAFFGQGTRLTVV.